This TCR beta chain emerged from a study of T cell responses to AZD1222 COVID-19 vaccine. Study results and caveats: Repertoires were sampled only after the peak T cell response. The donors showed a predominance of white British ancestry and of females, with possible underestimation of clonal diversity. Nearly half of unique spike-specific TCRs reportedly avoided B.1.351 and B.1.1.7 mutated regions.

The germline CDR1 and CDR2 sequences are MRHNA and SNTAGT. The CDR3 extends over 16 amino acids. With 2 bases removed from V and 0 bases from J, the gap between germline ends came to 13 bases. Here immunoSEQ multiplex PCR was the method, and the copy in TCRdb shows in-frame clones only, minus some. In the table there are some 170,000 clones, 92% of which are singletons. As concerns this clone: Its antigen is unidentified.

The TCR comes from an adult in good health. The chain has TRBV6-4 and TRBJ1-2; D may be TRBD1 (6 bases). The sequenced sample was peripheral blood, obtained on day 0 of MenACWY control vaccination. The CDR3 loop is CASSDQGRGPNYGYTF. The CDR3 DNA reads as TGTGCCAGCAGTGACCAGGGGCGAGGGCCTAACTATGGCTACACCTTC.